One sample yielded the 27 T cell receptor beta chains listed below, sequenced in a study of beta chain features in type 1 diabetes. Investigators reverse transcribed all isolated RNA, so they sequenced expressed TCRB transcripts. Some clones are missing from TCRdb's copy, which holds only in-frame ones; the method was immunoSEQ multiplex PCR. The data contain 450,000 to 600,000 clones, 25% to 35% of them singletons. The sample taken for sequencing was naive CD4+ T cells from blood. The receptors stem from a man aged 18 to 35 in good health.

This clone was counted between two and nine times. The rearrangement joins TRBV29-1 to TRBJ1-2, with unresolved D. The V end lost 2 bases, the J end lost 6 bases, and 13 bases lay between the germline ends. In germline, CDR1 is SQVTM, CDR2 ANQGSEA. The CDR3 has 13 amino acids. Here the CDR3 reads CSVERRLSHGYTF. CDR3 nucleotides: TGCAGCGTTGAACGGCGGCTTTCGCATGGCTACACCTTC.

This clone has only a few counts. The rearrangement uses TRBV6-5 and TRBJ2-1; 7 positions agree with TRBD1. CDR3 length equals 14 residues. Germline values: CDR1 MNHEY, CDR2 SVGAGI. V was pared by 5 bases and J by 5 bases, with 6 bases of the junction left unmatched. CDR3 protein: CASSRQGFHNEQFF. CDR3 sequence (DNA): TGTGCCAGCAGTAGACAGGGATTCCACAATGAGCAGTTCTTC.

This clone was counted a few times. The chain combines TRBV29-1 with TRBJ1-1, with D perhaps matching TRBD1 (5 bases). CDR1 SQVTM and CDR2 ANQGSEA come from the germline V gene. The CDR3 has 12 amino acids. The V end lost 6 bases, the J end lost 4 bases, and 12 bases lay between the germline ends. CDR3 bases: TGCAGCGTAGGCGAGGGGATCACTGAAGCTTTCTTT. The encoded protein is CSVGEGITEAFF. The full variable domain, in which reference TRBV29-1 and TRBJ1-1 provide the parts outside the CDR3, is SAVISQKPSRDICQRGTSLTIQCQVDSQVTMMFWYRQQPGQSLTLIATANQGSEATYESGFVIDKFPISRPNLTFSTLTVSNMSPEDSSIYLCSVGEGITEAFFGQGTRLTVV.

The V and J genes are TRBV11-2 and TRBJ1-1, with TRBD1 matching 7 bases. Germline CDR1 reads SGHAT; CDR2 reads FQNNGV. The CDR3 consists of 15 residues. V lost 6 bases and J lost 4; bases outside the gene matches: 11. For the CDR3, the DNA is TGTGCCAGCAGTTACTCCCAGGGGGTGAGCACTGAAGCTTTCTTT. The encoded protein is CASSYSQGVSTEAFF. Drawing the rest from reference TRBV11-2 and TRBJ1-1, the complete variable domain is EAGVAQSPRYKIIEKRQSVAFWCNPISGHATLYWYQQILGQGPKLLIQFQNNGVVDDSQLPKDRFSAERLKGVDSTLKIQPAKLEDSAVYLCASSYSQGVSTEAFFGQGTRLTVV.

The chain has TRBV6-1 and TRBJ1-1, with TRBD1 identical over 9 bases. CDR1 and CDR2 from the germline V gene are MNHNS and SASEGT. The CDR3 contains 15 residues. Losses at the gene ends were 3 bases for V and 1 base for J; bases not matched to a gene: 3. The CDR3 loop reads CASSDSTGGNTEAFF. Here the CDR3 DNA reads TGTGCCAGCAGTGACTCGACAGGGGGGAACACTGAAGCTTTCTTT.

The chain recombines TRBV7-9 with TRBJ2-7, with D possibly matching TRBD1 (6 bases). The ends were cut back, 1 base at V and 2 bases at J, with 12 bases in the middle. Germline V gives CDR1 SEHNR, CDR2 FQNEAQ (reference sequence). This CDR3 spans 15 amino acids. CDR3 DNA: TGTGCCAGCAGCTTAGGTCAGGGGATGACCTACGAGCAGTACTTC. Translating gives CASSLGQGMTYEQYF.

The CDR3 here is CASSLSSGARTEAFF. The CDR3 bases are TGCGCCAGCAGCTTGTCCTCGGGGGCACGGACTGAAGCTTTCTTT. J is TRBJ1-1 and V is TRBV5-1; D is possibly TRBD1 (6 bases). Deletions cut 1 base from V and 5 bases from J, with 15 bases between. CDR1 and CDR2 from the germline V gene are SGHRS and YFSETQ. The CDR3 loop spans 15 amino acids. Full variable domain (remainder filled in from reference TRBV5-1 and TRBJ1-1): KAGVTQTPRYLIKTRGQQVTLSCSPISGHRSVSWYQQTPGQGLQFLFEYFSETQRNKGNFPGRFSGRQFSNSRSEMNVSTLELGDSALYLCASSLSSGARTEAFFGQGTRLTVV.

This clone was recorded a few times. The chain couples TRBV29-1 to TRBJ1-1; D perhaps matches TRBD1 (5 bases). Trimming cost V 6 bases and J 10 bases, with 15 bases left between them. Germline values: CDR1 SQVTM, CDR2 ANQGSEA. This CDR3 contains 11 residues. CDR3 in amino acids: CSVETGNSAFF. CDR3 DNA sequence: TGCAGCGTAGAAACAGGAAACTCAGCTTTCTTT. The full variable domain, completed using reference TRBV29-1 and TRBJ1-1, is SAVISQKPSRDICQRGTSLTIQCQVDSQVTMMFWYRQQPGQSLTLIATANQGSEATYESGFVIDKFPISRPNLTFSTLTVSNMSPEDSSIYLCSVETGNSAFFGQGTRLTVV.

Only a few counts were recorded for this clone. V and J are TRBV19 and TRBJ2-1; tentative D call: TRBD2 (6 bases). V shed 6 bases and J shed 6 bases, with 18 bases lying between them. The CDR3 spans 15 residues. Germline CDR1 is LNHDA and CDR2 is SQIVND (reference sequence). CDR3 amino acids: CASSGLRPGGNEQFF. The CDR3 nucleotides are TGTGCCAGTAGCGGACTCAGGCCCGGGGGCAATGAGCAGTTCTTC.

CDR3 sequence reads: CASSTKTSGGTGTDTQYF. Here the CDR3 DNA reads TGTGCCAGCAGCACGAAGACTAGCGGTGGGACCGGCACAGATACGCAGTATTTT. The genes are TRBV7-6 and TRBJ2-3; 9 bases map to TRBD2. The V gene end was trimmed by 5 bases and the J gene end by 1 base; junction bases not matched to a gene: 13. The CDR3 extends over 18 amino acids. The germline CDR1 and CDR2 sequences are SGHVS and FNYEAQ.

The chain carries TRBV28 and TRBJ2-3; 8 nucleotides align to TRBD1. The CDR3 covers 13 residues. Germline loops: CDR1 MDHEN, CDR2 SYDVKM. V was pared by 6 bases and J by 6 bases, with 5 bases of the junction left unmatched. For the CDR3, the DNA is TGTGCCAGCAGAGACAGGGGACGGGATACGCAGTATTTT. It encodes CASRDRGRDTQYF.

This sequence joins TRBV7-9 and TRBJ2-3; 7 bases agree with TRBD2. CDR1 is SEHNR, CDR2 FQNEAQ, per germline (reference sequence). The CDR3 extends over 15 amino acids. V lost 4 bases and J lost 1; bases outside the gene matches: 5. The CDR3, as DNA: TGTGCCAGCAGCTATTCTAGCGGAGGCACAGATACGCAGTATTTT. The encoded protein is CASSYSSGGTDTQYF.

V and J are TRBV30 and TRBJ1-2, with D unresolved. Between the trimmed V and J ends, which lost 3 bases and 8 bases, there was a span of 19 bases. The length of the CDR3 is 14 residues. Germline V gene data show CDR1 as GTSNPN and CDR2 as SVGIG (reference sequence). The CDR3 loop is CAWRAALPSGGYTF. The CDR3 DNA reads TGTGCCTGGAGGGCGGCACTCCCCAGCGGAGGCTACACCTTC.

Concerning this clone: Other DNA variants within this sample encode the same CDR3. This chain uses TRBV30 with TRBJ1-4; D is unclear. The CDR3 has 14 amino acids. Between the trimmed V and J ends, which lost 2 bases and 0 bases, there was a span of 7 bases. The V gene's germline CDR1 is GTSNPN and CDR2 SVGIG (reference sequence). CDR3 bases: TGTGCCTGGAGTCGGGCAGCAACTAATGAAAAACTGTTTTTT. Protein: CAWSRAATNEKLFF.

The rearrangement uses TRBV14 and TRBJ2-1, with 7 bases that match TRBD2. CDR1 and CDR2 from the germline V gene are SGHDN and FVKESK. CDR3 size: 18 residues. Trimming removed 0 bases from V and 0 bases from J; junction bases left unmatched: 8. As DNA, the CDR3 is TGTGCCAGCAGCCAAGATATTGGATGGACTAGCTCCTACAATGAGCAGTTCTTC. This sequence encodes CASSQDIGWTSSYNEQFF.

This clone was recorded a few times. This chain joins TRBV7-2 and TRBJ2-1; no reliable D call. Per germline, CDR1 SGHTA and CDR2 FQGNSA. V lost 2 bases and J 3 bases, leaving 8 bases between the germline ends. There are 14 residues in the CDR3. CDR3 loop: CASSLLVRYNEQFF. The CDR3 nucleotides read TGTGCCAGCAGCTTACTGGTCCGCTACAATGAGCAGTTCTTC.

This chain uses TRBV19 with TRBJ2-3; D unclear. Deletions cut 8 bases from V and 4 bases from J, with 13 bases between. The CDR3 length is 13 residues. Germline V gene sequence: CDR1 LNHDA, CDR2 SQIVND (reference sequence). The CDR3 sequence: CASRRSRSDTQYF. In nucleotides, the CDR3 is TGTGCCAGTCGTCGTTCAAGGTCAGATACGCAGTATTTT.

The chain joins TRBV18 to TRBJ2-6, with 7 nucleotides matching TRBD2. V lost 5 bases to trimming and J lost 1 base; unmatched junction nucleotides: 11. Germline lookup yields CDR1 KGHSH and CDR2 LQKENI. The CDR3 extends over 18 amino acids. CDR3 amino acids: CASSYKPSGESGANVLTF. CDR3 sequence (DNA): TGTGCCAGCTCATATAAGCCTAGCGGTGAATCTGGGGCCAACGTCCTGACTTTC.

This clone was recorded a few times. The chain recombines TRBV30 with TRBJ2-5, with 15 bases aligning to TRBD2. Germline V gives CDR1 GTSNPN, CDR2 SVGIG (reference sequence). The CDR3 extends over 16 amino acids. Trimming cost V 4 bases and J 4 bases; bases outside gene matches: 7. The CDR3 DNA follows: TGTGCCTGGAACGAGGGACTAGCGGGAGGCCGAGAGACCCAGTACTTC. Protein product: CAWNEGLAGGRETQYF.

The chain is built from TRBV18 and TRBJ1-2; perhaps TRBD1 as D (5 bases). The CDR3 sequence is 14 residues long. V was clipped by 6 bases and J by 1 base, with 12 bases between them. Per germline, CDR1 KGHSH and CDR2 LQKENI. The CDR3 loop is CASSRDGDNYGYTF. The CDR3 DNA reads TGTGCCAGCTCGCGGGACGGTGATAACTATGGCTACACCTTC.

This clone was seen a handful of times. The chain has TRBV7-2 and TRBJ2-3, with 7 bases matching TRBD2. V lost 5 bases, J lost 1 base, and 3 bases stayed unmatched. Germline V gives CDR1 SGHTA, CDR2 FQGNSA. The CDR3 consists of 14 residues. Here the CDR3 reads CASSPTSGTDTQYF. As DNA, the CDR3 is TGTGCCAGCAGCCCAACTAGCGGCACAGATACGCAGTATTTT.

This chain links TRBV4-2 with TRBJ1-1, with D uncertain. V shed 3 bases and J shed 1 base, with 9 bases lying between them. The CDR3 loop spans 14 amino acids. Germline values: CDR1 LGHNA, CDR2 YNFKEQ. The CDR3 nucleotides read TGTGCCAGCAGCCACAACGGGAGGAACACTGAAGCTTTCTTT. Translating gives CASSHNGRNTEAFF.

In nucleotides, the CDR3 is TGTGCCAGCAGTGCTACTAGACTCTCCTACGAGCAGTACTTC. Translation gives CASSATRLSYEQYF. The rearrangement links TRBV25-1 to TRBJ2-7; tentative D call: TRBD2 (5 bases). Trimming took 4 bases from V and 0 from J, leaving 10 bases between them. The CDR3 runs 14 residues. Germline CDR1 and CDR2: MGHDK and SYGVNS.

This clone was counted only a few times. The chain joins TRBV2 to TRBJ2-7; D may be TRBD1 (6 bases). The CDR3 has 15 amino acids. From germline, CDR1 is SNHLY and CDR2 FYNNEI. The germline V and J ends were trimmed by 7 bases and 0 bases, with 16 bases remaining between them. CDR3 region: CASTRQVASSYEQYF. The DNA for the CDR3 is TGTGCCAGCACCCGACAGGTTGCGAGCTCCTACGAGCAGTACTTC.

The gene calls are TRBV7-9 and TRBJ1-1; D is unclear. The CDR3 is made up of 14 amino acids. Germline V gene sequence: CDR1 SEHNR, CDR2 FQNEAQ (reference sequence). Trimming removed 1 base at V and 3 bases at J, with 9 bases between. The CDR3 coding sequence is TGTGCCAGCAGCTTAGGGCGGAAACACACTGAAGCTTTCTTT. Translating it yields CASSLGRKHTEAFF.

The chain recombines TRBV9 with TRBJ2-1; a possible D gene is TRBD1 (5 bases). Germline values: CDR1 SGDLS, CDR2 YYNGEE. This CDR3 is 14 amino acids long. V lost 4 bases and J 5 bases, leaving 13 bases between the germline ends. The CDR3 DNA follows: TGTGCCAGCAGCTGGGGCTCCCGGGACAATGAGCAGTTCTTC. The encoded protein is CASSWGSRDNEQFF.

The chain is built from TRBV7-2 and TRBJ2-7; D assignment may be TRBD1 or TRBD2 (5 bases each). V shed 1 base and J shed 7 bases, with 20 bases lying between them. This CDR3 has 16 residues. Germline CDR1 and CDR2: SGHTA and FQGNSA. CDR3 DNA sequence: TGTGCCAGCAGCTTAGTATCAGGGACGGGCCCGAATGAGCAGTACTTC. It yields the protein CASSLVSGTGPNEQYF.